The 10 T cell receptor beta chains presented below share a single source sample, sequenced in a study of regulatory T cells in long-lasting Graves disease. Described time point: persistent/refractory GD, antithyroid drugs over 5 years with positive TRAb. With RNA extracted from PBMCs as input, the TCR library was made. In building TCR beta libraries, iRepertoire HTBI primers were used together with Arm-PCR of CDR3 regions. Each CDR3 protein gets one entry after TCRdb re-called the multiplex PCR reads with MiXCR. The data contain 400,000 to 500,000 distinct CDR3 sequences, less than 25% of them singletons. Here the sequenced sample was peripheral blood mononuclear cells (PBMCs), taken when the disease was refractory, from a patient treated with antithyroid drugs. Receptor source: a female donor with Graves disease.

About this clonotype: This may be a read error, as it is one base from a much larger clone. V usage is TRBV28 and J usage is TRBJ1-2, with D unclear. Trimming left V 6 bases short and J 10 bases short, with 21 bases between. Germline CDR1 reads MDHEN; CDR2 reads SYDVKM. This CDR3 has 14 residues. DNA for the CDR3: TGTGCCAGCAGCCGACCGACGGCCCCTTTGGACTACACCTTC. It specifies CASSRPTAPLDYTF.

The sample holds a few counts of this clonotype. This chain connects TRBV19 to TRBJ1-1; unclear D gene. CDR3 length: 13 residues. From germline, CDR1 is LNHDA and CDR2 SQIVND (reference sequence). V was pared by 7 bases and J by 0 bases, with 9 bases between. The CDR3 coding sequence is TGTGCCAGTACGGAGGGCATGAACACTGAAGCTTTCTTT. Its translation: CASTEGMNTEAFF.

The sample holds many counts of this clonotype. Its ends do not fully match the called genes, so a read error is possible. This chain connects TRBV27 to TRBJ2-7; no firm D call. The germline V gene has CDR1 MNHEY and CDR2 SMNVEV (reference sequence). The CDR3 loop spans 14 amino acids. CDR3: CASSFGPPSHEQYF. CDR3 sequence (DNA): TGTGCCAGCAGTTTTGGGCCCCCCTCCCACGAGCAGTACTTC.

This clonotype was seen at least ten times. CDR3 region: CASSPFLSSSLHF. DNA of the CDR3: TGTGCCAGCAGTCCTTTTCTGAGTAGTTCCCTCCACTTT. J is TRBJ1-6 and V is TRBV28; unclear D gene. CDR1 is MDHEN and CDR2 is SYDVKM in the germline V gene. CDR3 length: 13 amino acids. V was cut by 5 bases and J by 14 bases, with 16 bases left in between.

CDR3 DNA sequence: TGTGCCAGCAGCGTGGGGACAGGGCTACATATTGGAAACACCATATATTTT. Its protein product is CASSVGTGLHIGNTIYF. The chain couples TRBV9 to TRBJ1-3; TRBD1 agrees at 9 bases. The CDR3 has 17 amino acids. Germline trimming cut 2 bases from V and 3 bases from J; bases unmatched to any gene: 9. The V gene's germline CDR1 is SGDLS and CDR2 YYNGEE.

This chain joins TRBV4-3 and TRBJ2-5, with D perhaps matching TRBD2 (5 bases). V gave up 0 bases and J gave up 9 bases, with 11 bases separating them. Germline V lookup: CDR1 LGHNA, CDR2 YSLEER. The CDR3 covers 13 residues. The CDR3 is CASSQDTRAAQYF. The CDR3 region has the DNA TGCGCCAGCAGCCAAGACACTAGGGCGGCCCAGTACTTC.

The J gene is TRBJ1-5, the V gene TRBV6-1; D is uncertain. The V end lost 6 bases, the J end lost 4 bases, and 13 bases lay between the germline ends. Per germline, CDR1 MNHNS and CDR2 SASEGT. The CDR3 is 14 residues long. The CDR3 sequence is CASSVQTQNQPQHF. The DNA for the CDR3 is TGTGCCAGCAGCGTACAGACACAGAATCAGCCCCAGCATTTT.

This clonotype was detected many times. This chain joins TRBV5-1 and TRBJ2-7, with TRBD1 matching over 7 bases. The CDR3 has 15 amino acids. Unmatched junction bases numbered 7, after V lost 0 bases and J lost 4 bases. The germline CDR1 and CDR2 sequences are SGHRS and YFSETQ. CDR3 nucleotides: TGCGCCAGCAGCTTGGAGGCAGGGGGTATGTACGAGCAGTACTTC. This sequence encodes CASSLEAGGMYEQYF.

This clonotype was seen only a few times. CDR3 region: CASSVLSYNEQFF. CDR3 DNA sequence: TGTGCCAGCAGTGTCTTGAGTTACAATGAGCAGTTCTTC. The chain combines TRBV6-1 with TRBJ2-1; no reliable D call. This CDR3 spans 13 amino acids. The germline V gene has CDR1 MNHNS and CDR2 SASEGT. V shed 4 bases and J shed 4 bases, with 8 bases lying between them.

The chain has TRBV5-1 and TRBJ2-6; TRBD2 might be the D (6 bases). The CDR3 consists of 19 residues. The germline CDR1 and CDR2 sequences are SGHRS and YFSETQ. The V and J ends lost 4 bases and 2 bases respectively, with 22 bases between them. This chain's CDR3 is CASSPQPGTGAAGANVLTF. CDR3 nucleotide sequence: TGCGCCAGCAGCCCACAACCCGGGACGGGAGCTGCTGGGGCCAACGTCCTGACTTTC.